This record looks at one TCR beta chain sequence and its context. Antigen specificity is unknown. This specimen comes from a study of vaccination and CD4 T cells after COVID-19. Study details: Either a CEFX pool, an HIV-1 Nef pool, or no peptide was added to control cultures.

Treatment of the sample: roughly ten-day PBMC culture with coronavirus spike peptide pools or control peptides (ViraFEST assay). Per well, two million PBMCs were cultured in the presence of around 11 IU/ml IL-2 and around 11 ug/ml peptide pools. CD4+ T cells that had been cultured provided DNA sequenced with the Oncomine TCR Beta short-read assay. TCRdb analysed the PCR reads with MiXCR anew, one entry per CDR3 protein. The sample consists of around 20,000 distinct CDR3 sequences, approximately 48% of them appearing once. The V gene's germline CDR1 is SGHVS and CDR2 FQNEAQ. This CDR3 has 14 residues. Trimming cost V 5 bases and J 0 bases, with 8 bases left between them.

Source material: CD4+ T cells from blood, cultured in vitro. The genes are TRBV7-8 and TRBJ1-5; weak D call: TRBD1 (6 bases). The TCR sequence derives from a human donor who had recovered from COVID-19. The CDR3 DNA sequence: TGTGCCAGCAGCCAGGGGCTTAGCAATCAGCCCCAGCATTTT. As protein: CASSQGLSNQPQHF.